The clone carrying this T cell receptor beta chain showed up many times. Its matching antigen is unknown. V gave up 5 bases and J gave up 4 bases; unmatched junction bases: 6. Germline V gene lookup returns CDR1 SEHNR and CDR2 FQNEAQ (reference sequence). There are 16 residues in the CDR3. This specimen belongs to a study of T-cell reconstitution after alpha-beta-depleted transplantation in children. Unique molecular identifiers tagged the TCRbeta library. A single record per CDR3 protein comes from TCRdb applying MiXCR to the PCR reads. The repertoire holds about 170,000 distinct CDR3 sequences, over 8.5% seen once, with about 13% in the top ten. Study outcomes and limitations: At one year after transplant, newly produced T cells mostly accounted for T-cell counts and diversity. Several hundred rapidly expanded clones from non-depleted graft cells reportedly supplied alpha-beta T cells about two months post-transplant. In some patients, recipient T cells and intrathymic progenitors surviving conditioning explained high day-60 diversity.

Sequenced material: PBMCs, taken before TCRalphabeta/CD19-depleted stem cell transplant. The chain couples TRBV7-9 to TRBJ2-3; 13 bases align to TRBD2. The receptor was derived from a boy aged 2 to 9 with acute myeloid leukemia, due to receive a stem cell transplant. The CDR3 sequence: CASSPGLAGAADTQYF. CDR3 nucleotides: TGTGCCAGCAGCCCAGGACTAGCGGGAGCAGCAGATACGCAGTATTTT.